Given below is one T cell receptor (beta chain) in context. Its antigen is still unknown. Base qualities are not recorded, but no much larger clone differs from it by a single base. Library preparation was by 5' RACE. Reads for this sample came from a NextSeq 500. Unique molecular identifiers were attached to individual cDNA molecules in the TCR library protocol so that sequencing error and PCR bias could be corrected. Both TCR alpha and beta chains were sequenced, and tight co-correlation was observed between alpha and beta sequence abundances in each sample. The study's own analysis went as follows. Decombinator V4 was used to annotate the V gene, J gene and CDR3 of the TCR sequences. TCRs were defined as expanded if a significant change between any two time points was detected under a Poisson model with p below 0.0001. Abundances of TCRs were expressed as counts per million after normalisation to the total number of TCRs sequenced in each sample. VDJdb, accessed 1 November 2021, was searched for CMV, EBV and SARS-CoV-2 annotated TCRs, excluding TCRs annotated for multiple antigens. The raw public reads went through TCRdb reprocessing: fastp at Q25, MiXCR clone calling, in-frame beta chains kept. Duplicate CDR3 protein sequences are folded into a single record with the most common DNA and genes. TCRdb's processing, not the authors', yielded these V and J calls. Counted in this sample were 100,000 to 130,000 distinct CDR3 sequences; 9.5% to 13% of them appeared once. The ten largest clonotypes hold approximately 3.1% of the sample.

This sample stems from a study of early T cells in non-severe SARS-CoV-2 infection (dated by TCRdb to the early 2020s). Some background on the complete study: Bulk RNA from unsorted whole blood was used for TCR sequencing, so alpha and beta chains could not be paired. Broad study findings and their caveats: VDJdb matching was skewed toward anti-spike CD8 responses and likely underestimated virus-specific expansions, missing private and CD4 specificities.

This was a case-control study nested in a cohort of healthcare workers in London, UK, who had nasopharyngeal swab PCR tests and blood samples taken every week. Healthcare workers were recruited between 23 and 31 March 2020, during the week of the UK lockdown, and were followed weekly for up to about 16 weeks. The specimen was whole blood. The source is an adult who was a healthcare worker with PCR-confirmed SARS-CoV-2 infection or an uninfected control (not recorded which).

The CDR3 region reads CASSPPRNNEQFF. The nucleotides read TGTGCCAGCTCACCCCCGAGGAACAATGAGCAGTTCTTC. The chain uses TRBV18 and TRBJ2-1, with the D gene not confidently named. The germline V gene gives CDR1 as KGHSH and CDR2 as LQKENI. Counted from cysteine to phenylalanine, this CDR3 has 13 amino acids. The entry retains the CDR3 DNA only, 39 bases that are in frame from base 1. Relative to germline, V is 3 bases shorter and J is 5 bases shorter, with 8 bases between their ends.